These 25 T cell receptor beta chains were all obtained from the same sample, sequenced in a study of T cell changes during pregnancy in multiple sclerosis. Data came from immunoSEQ multiplex PCR; TCRdb stores just in-frame clones and leaves some out. Altogether more than 70,000 clones are present, 91% being singletons, with the ten largest covering around 1.7%. The sample here was peripheral blood, taken after pregnancy. All receptors come from a female donor in good health, enrolled as a control in a pregnancy study.

The rearrangement joins TRBV28 to TRBJ1-1; D unresolved. This CDR3 is 11 amino acids long. V dropped 5 bases and J dropped 6 bases, with 7 bases sitting between them. Germline-derived CDR1 and CDR2 are MDHEN and SYDVKM. CDR3 DNA sequence: TGTGCCAGCAGTCCACTCTCTGAAGCTTTCTTT. Its protein is CASSPLSEAFF.

V is TRBV7-2 and J is TRBJ2-7, with TRBD1 matching 10 bases. There are 14 residues in the CDR3. The V and J ends lost 6 bases and 8 bases, in that order; junction bases with no gene match: 10. Per germline, CDR1 SGHTA and CDR2 FQGNSA. CDR3 sequence: CASRTAGTGVQQYF. The CDR3 region has the DNA TGTGCCAGCAGGACAGCCGGGACAGGGGTCCAGCAGTACTTC.

The chain is built from TRBV29-1 and TRBJ2-2, with TRBD1 matching 8 bases. The V segment lost 5 bases and the J segment 7 bases; nucleotides outside the gene matches: 3. Germline CDR1 reads SQVTM; CDR2 reads ANQGSEA. CDR3 size: 12 residues. CDR3 DNA sequence: TGCAGCGTTACAGGGGGGAACGGGGAGCTGTTTTTT. As protein: CSVTGGNGELFF.

This chain uses TRBV7-2 with TRBJ1-6; D call uncertain. V gave up 1 base and J gave up 1 base, with 11 bases separating them. This CDR3 spans 17 amino acids. Looked up from germline, CDR1 is SGHTA and CDR2 is FQGNSA. CDR3 bases: TGTGCCAGCAGCTTAGGAGGGTCTTGGTCCTATAATTCACCCCTCCACTTT. It encodes CASSLGGSWSYNSPLHF.

The chain joins TRBV5-1 to TRBJ2-2; D call uncertain. Germline CDR1 is SGHRS and CDR2 is YFSETQ. Between the trimmed V and J ends, which lost 7 bases and 5 bases, there was a span of 6 bases. The CDR3 is 11 residues long. The CDR3 protein is CASRRTGELFF. CDR3 in DNA: TGCGCCAGCCGTAGAACCGGGGAGCTGTTTTTT.

A note on this clone: At one of its ends the junction is not consistent with the germline gene, which may arise from a read error. This chain connects TRBV4-3 to TRBJ1-2; no clear D gene. There are 17 residues in the CDR3. Germline CDR1 is LGHNA and CDR2 is YSLEER. As DNA, the CDR3 is TGCGCCAGCAGGCAAGCCCAAGCGGCCGGGCTTAACTATGGCTACACCTTC. Protein: CASRQAQAAGLNYGYTF.

This chain joins TRBV2 and TRBJ2-1; 8 nucleotides align to TRBD2. Trimming removed 0 bases from V and 6 bases from J; junction bases left unmatched: 4. The CDR3 runs to 15 residues. Germline loops: CDR1 SNHLY, CDR2 FYNNEI. CDR3 nucleotides: TGTGCCAGCAGTGAAGCACTACTAGCGGTCAATGAGCAGTTCTTC. Translation gives CASSEALLAVNEQFF.

V usage is TRBV18 and J usage is TRBJ1-2; 7 bases line up with TRBD1. The CDR3 is 15 amino acids. Germline V lookup: CDR1 KGHSH, CDR2 LQKENI. Trimming cost V 2 bases and J 4 bases; bases outside gene matches: 7. Here the CDR3 DNA reads TGTGCCAGCTCACCAACGGGATCAGGGGGCTATGGCTACACCTTC. The encoded protein is CASSPTGSGGYGYTF.

The CDR3 spells CASSPGTGELFF. CDR3 nucleotide sequence: TGTGCCAGCAGCCCAGGGACCGGGGAGCTGTTTTTT. The V gene is TRBV4-2, the J gene TRBJ2-2; tentatively, D is TRBD1 (5 bases). Germline V CDR1 and CDR2: LGHNA, YNFKEQ. The CDR3 has 12 residues. V was pared by 4 bases and J by 5 bases, with 5 bases between.

This sequence joins TRBV7-8 and TRBJ1-2; TRBD1 might be the D (5 bases). Trimming shortened V by 5 bases and J by 6 bases, and 13 bases separated the two germline ends. The CDR3 is made up of 13 amino acids. Germline V gene data show CDR1 as SGHVS and CDR2 as FQNEAQ. CDR3 in amino acids: CASSQRQPDGYTF. In nucleotides, the CDR3 is TGTGCCAGCAGCCAGAGACAGCCGGATGGCTACACCTTC.

CDR3 nucleotide sequence: TGTGCCAGCAGGCCCGGGACAGGGTACTATGGCTACACCTTC. The encoded protein is CASRPGTGYYGYTF. The chain combines TRBV2 with TRBJ1-2; the match to TRBD1 covers 9 bases. CDR1 SNHLY and CDR2 FYNNEI come from the germline V gene. V trimming: 6 bases; J trimming: 3 bases; junction bases outside the gene matches: 5. This CDR3 has 14 residues.

The chain joins TRBV7-9 to TRBJ1-6, with D possibly matching TRBD1 (6 bases). V lost 5 bases, J lost 10 bases, and 9 bases lay in between. Germline CDR1 is SEHNR and CDR2 is FQNEAQ (reference sequence). CDR3 length: 12 residues. The CDR3 here is CASSPGESPLHF. The CDR3 coding sequence is TGTGCCAGCAGCCCAGGGGAGTCACCCCTCCACTTT.

The V gene is TRBV11-2, the J gene TRBJ2-6; D not certain. CDR3 length equals 15 residues. CDR1 and CDR2 (germline): SGHAT, FQNNGV. V was trimmed by 0 bases and J by 0 bases, leaving 3 bases between them. The CDR3: CASSLEASGANVLTF. The DNA for the CDR3 is TGTGCCAGCAGCTTAGAGGCCTCTGGGGCCAACGTCCTGACTTTC.

This clone was detected once. CDR3 amino acids: CASSTSLSSTEAFF. The CDR3 DNA is TGTGCCAGCAGCACCTCATTGAGTTCTACTGAAGCTTTCTTT. V and J are TRBV5-4 and TRBJ1-1; D gene unclear. Germline V gene data show CDR1 as SGHNT and CDR2 as YYREEE (reference sequence). Trimming took off 4 bases at V and 5 bases at J, with 15 bases between the two ends. This CDR3 region has 14 residues.

The chain combines TRBV25-1 with TRBJ1-5; D gene unclear. Germline lookup yields CDR1 MGHDK and CDR2 SYGVNS. V lost 8 bases and J 0 bases, leaving 8 bases between the germline ends. The CDR3 contains 13 residues. The chain's CDR3 is CASRGLSNQPQHF. DNA of the CDR3: TGTGCCAGCCGGGGTCTTAGCAATCAGCCCCAGCATTTT.

The rearrangement links TRBV19 to TRBJ1-2; 7 bases are a match to TRBD1. V shed 6 bases and J 8 bases; nucleotides not matched to a gene: 15. The CDR3 runs 15 residues. In germline, CDR1 is LNHDA, CDR2 SQIVND (reference sequence). The DNA of the CDR3 is TGTGCCAGTAGCACCCTATCAGGGGGACAACTGGGCTACACCTTC. Amino acid sequence: CASSTLSGGQLGYTF.

The rearrangement uses TRBV5-1 and TRBJ1-1; D not certain. The length of the CDR3 is 16 residues. Per germline, CDR1 SGHRS and CDR2 YFSETQ. V was pared by 0 bases and J by 1 base, with 13 bases between. The CDR3 here is CASSLVSGPKNTEAFF. CDR3 nucleotide sequence: TGCGCCAGCAGCTTGGTTAGCGGACCGAAGAACACTGAAGCTTTCTTT.

This chain links TRBV29-1 with TRBJ1-2, with D tentatively TRBD1 (5 bases). The V gene's germline CDR1 is SQVTM and CDR2 ANQGSEA. V was cut by 6 bases and J by 7 bases, with 18 bases left in between. CDR3 length: 13 amino acids. DNA for the CDR3: TGCAGCGTCCCCAAGACAGTCCCTAGTGGCTACACCTTC. Its protein is CSVPKTVPSGYTF.

This chain links TRBV5-1 with TRBJ2-5; 10 bases match TRBD2. There are 15 residues in the CDR3. Trimming at V came to 4 bases and at J to 2 bases, leaving 5 bases not matched to a gene. Germline V gene sequence: CDR1 SGHRS, CDR2 YFSETQ. In DNA, the CDR3 is TGCGCCAGCAGCCCAGGACTAGCGGTTCAAGAGACCCAGTACTTC. Amino acids: CASSPGLAVQETQYF.

This clone was picked up a small number of times. The chain couples TRBV7-2 to TRBJ1-6; 10 bases line up with TRBD1. The germline V gene has CDR1 SGHTA and CDR2 FQGNSA. V was pared by 2 bases and J by 10 bases, with 8 bases of the junction left unmatched. CDR3 length equals 16 residues. The CDR3 here is CASSLRPGQGTSPLHF. The CDR3 bases are TGTGCCAGCAGCTTAAGGCCGGGACAGGGGACCTCACCCCTCCACTTT.

V gene TRBV28 combines with J gene TRBJ2-7, with D tentatively TRBD1 (6 bases). V lost 4 bases, J lost 3 bases, and 13 bases lay in between. Germline loops: CDR1 MDHEN, CDR2 SYDVKM. The CDR3 has 14 residues. The CDR3 DNA follows: TGTGCCAGCAGTTCTGCTGGGGGCCTCTACGAGCAGTACTTC. Its protein product is CASSSAGGLYEQYF.

The chain recombines TRBV18 with TRBJ1-4; D uncertain. The V gene's germline CDR1 is KGHSH and CDR2 LQKENI. Trimming cost V 2 bases and J 8 bases, with 9 bases left between them. The CDR3 totals 13 residues. The CDR3 loop reads CASSPGRHEKLFF. Here the CDR3 DNA reads TGTGCCAGCTCACCAGGGAGGCACGAAAAACTGTTTTTT. Combining the CDR3 with reference TRBV18 and TRBJ1-4 gives the whole variable domain NAGVMQNPRHLVRRRGQEARLRCSPMKGHSHVYWYRQLPEEGLKFMVYLQKENIIDESGMPKERFSAEFPKEGPSILRIQQVVRGDSAAYFCASSPGRHEKLFFGSGTQLSVL.

The chain carries TRBV7-2 and TRBJ1-2; unclear D gene. The CDR3 sequence is 14 residues long. V lost 5 bases and J lost 7, with 17 bases in between. Germline V gene data show CDR1 as SGHTA and CDR2 as FQGNSA. CDR3 sequence: CASSPRTDSGGYTF. CDR3 bases: TGTGCCAGCAGCCCCCGGACTGACTCGGGTGGCTACACCTTC.

The chain carries TRBV4-2 and TRBJ2-5, with TRBD2 identical over 8 bases. V lost 0 bases and J lost 4; bases outside the gene matches: 7. The CDR3 is 16 residues long. Germline V gene lookup returns CDR1 LGHNA and CDR2 YNFKEQ. CDR3 nucleotide sequence: TGTGCCAGCAGCCAAGAGTTGGCCGGGGGGGGAGAGACCCAGTACTTC. Its translation: CASSQELAGGGETQYF.

V and J are TRBV14 and TRBJ1-2, with 7 bases that match TRBD1. Trimming cost V 4 bases and J 0 bases; bases outside gene matches: 2. Per the germline V gene, CDR1 is SGHDN and CDR2 is FVKESK. The CDR3 has 14 amino acids. CDR3 sequence: CASSPGTANYGYTF. The CDR3 DNA reads TGTGCCAGCAGCCCCGGGACAGCTAACTATGGCTACACCTTC.